What follows describes a single TCR beta chain. Its antigen is currently unknown. Sequenced by immunoSEQ multiplex PCR; TCRdb stores in-frame clones only, minus some. Altogether some 2 million clones are present, 85% to 95% being singletons, with the ten largest covering 0.13%. The sample is drawn from a study of shared clonotypes between healthy human individuals. Background on the study: Ranging from 18 to 49 in age, donors were a couple of women and a few men. Study-level findings and limits: Generation probabilities were higher for clonotypes shared across all four sorted-subset donors than for unshared ones.

The CDR3 runs 18 residues. Trimming removed 10 bases from V and 1 base from J; junction bases left unmatched: 13. The V gene's germline CDR1 is MDHEN and CDR2 SYDVKM. This receptor was obtained from a man younger than 35 in good health. Sequencing was carried out using naive CD4+ T cells sorted from blood. Sample subset: CD45RA+ positively selected. This chain uses TRBV28 with TRBJ1-4; 12 bases fit TRBD1. CDR3 coding DNA: TGTGCCATCTCCCCATGGGGACAGGGGGCAGGAACTAATGAAAAACTGTTTTTT. It yields the protein CAISPWGQGAGTNEKLFF.